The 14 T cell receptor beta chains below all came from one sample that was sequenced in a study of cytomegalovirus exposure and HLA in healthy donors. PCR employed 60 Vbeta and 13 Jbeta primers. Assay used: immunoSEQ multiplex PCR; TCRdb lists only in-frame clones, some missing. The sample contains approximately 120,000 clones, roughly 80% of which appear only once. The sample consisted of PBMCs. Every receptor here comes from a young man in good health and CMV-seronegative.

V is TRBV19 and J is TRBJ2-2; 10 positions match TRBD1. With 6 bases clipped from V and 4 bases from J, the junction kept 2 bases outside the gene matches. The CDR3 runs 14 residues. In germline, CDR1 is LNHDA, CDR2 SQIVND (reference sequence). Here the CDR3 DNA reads TGTGCCAGTAGGGGACAGGGGTTCACCGGGGAGCTGTTTTTT. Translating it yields CASRGQGFTGELFF. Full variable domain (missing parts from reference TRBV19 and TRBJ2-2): DGGITQSPKYLFRKEGQNVTLSCEQNLNHDAMYWYRQDPGQGLRLIYYSQIVNDFQKGDIAEGYSVSREKKESFPLTVTSAQKNPTAFYLCASRGQGFTGELFFGEGSRLTVL.

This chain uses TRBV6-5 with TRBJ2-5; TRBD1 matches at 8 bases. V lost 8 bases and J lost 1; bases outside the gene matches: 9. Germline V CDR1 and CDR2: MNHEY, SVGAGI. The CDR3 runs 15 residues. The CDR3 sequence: CASAQGATVQETQYF. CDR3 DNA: TGTGCCAGCGCGCAGGGGGCTACCGTCCAAGAGACCCAGTACTTC.

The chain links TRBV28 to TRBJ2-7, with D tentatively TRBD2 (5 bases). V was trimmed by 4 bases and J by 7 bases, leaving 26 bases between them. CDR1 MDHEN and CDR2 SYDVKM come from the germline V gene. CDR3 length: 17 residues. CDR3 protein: CASSSPSDLLVLEEQYF. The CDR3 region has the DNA TGTGCCAGCAGTTCCCCATCCGACTTACTAGTTCTGGAAGAGCAGTACTTC.

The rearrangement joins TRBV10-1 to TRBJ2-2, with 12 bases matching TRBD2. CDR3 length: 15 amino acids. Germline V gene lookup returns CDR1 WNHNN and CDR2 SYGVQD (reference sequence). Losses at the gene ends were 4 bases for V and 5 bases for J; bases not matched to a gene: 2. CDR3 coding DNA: TGCGCCAGCAGTGCCGGGACTAGCGGGACCGGGGAGCTGTTTTTT. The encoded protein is CASSAGTSGTGELFF.

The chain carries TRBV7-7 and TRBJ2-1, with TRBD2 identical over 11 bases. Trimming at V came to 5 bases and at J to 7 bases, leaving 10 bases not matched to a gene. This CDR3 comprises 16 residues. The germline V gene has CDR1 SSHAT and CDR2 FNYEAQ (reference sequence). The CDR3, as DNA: TGTGCCAGCAGCCGAAATAGCGGGAGGGCCGGGAATGAGCAGTTCTTC. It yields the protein CASSRNSGRAGNEQFF.

CDR3 loop: CASSRTGTGARGYTF. For the CDR3, the DNA is TGTGCCAGCAGCCGCACCGGGACAGGGGCTCGTGGCTACACCTTC. This sequence joins TRBV6-5 and TRBJ1-2; 10 bases are a match to TRBD1. The CDR3 has 15 amino acids. Trimming removed 6 bases from V and 7 bases from J; junction bases left unmatched: 11. Germline CDR1 reads MNHEY; CDR2 reads SVGAGI.

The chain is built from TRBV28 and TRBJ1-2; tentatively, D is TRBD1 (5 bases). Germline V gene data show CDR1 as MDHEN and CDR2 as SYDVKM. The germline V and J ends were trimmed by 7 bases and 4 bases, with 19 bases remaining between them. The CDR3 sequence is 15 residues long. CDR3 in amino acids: CASTSGTGGLYGYTF. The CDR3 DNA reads TGTGCCAGCACCTCCGGGACGGGAGGGCTCTATGGCTACACCTTC.

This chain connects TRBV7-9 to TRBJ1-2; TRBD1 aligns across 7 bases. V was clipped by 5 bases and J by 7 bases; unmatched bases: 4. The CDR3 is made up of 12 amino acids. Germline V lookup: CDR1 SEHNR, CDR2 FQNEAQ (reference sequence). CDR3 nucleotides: TGTGCCAGCAGCCAGACAGGGTCTGGCTACACCTTC. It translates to CASSQTGSGYTF.

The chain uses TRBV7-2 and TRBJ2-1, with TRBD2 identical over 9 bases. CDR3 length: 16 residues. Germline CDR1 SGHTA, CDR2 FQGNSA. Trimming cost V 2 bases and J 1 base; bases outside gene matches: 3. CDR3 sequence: CASSLSGGLSYNEQFF. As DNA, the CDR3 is TGTGCCAGCAGCTTAAGCGGGGGGCTTTCCTACAATGAGCAGTTCTTC.

CDR3 region: CASSSGQGNTNYGYTF. CDR3 DNA sequence: TGCGCCAGCAGTTCCGGACAGGGCAATACTAACTATGGCTACACCTTC. The J gene is TRBJ1-2, the V gene TRBV5-1, with 8 bases aligning to TRBD1. Germline V CDR1 and CDR2: SGHRS, YFSETQ. This CDR3 contains 16 residues. The trim removed 5 bases at V and 0 bases at J, leaving 9 bases unmatched.

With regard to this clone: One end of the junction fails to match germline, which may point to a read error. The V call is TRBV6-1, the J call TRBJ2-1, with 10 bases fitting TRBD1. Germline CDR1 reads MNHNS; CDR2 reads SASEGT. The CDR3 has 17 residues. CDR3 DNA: TGTGCCGGCAGTGAACGCCAAGGACAGGGGGCCTACAATGAGCAGTTCTTC. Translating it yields CAGSERQGQGAYNEQFF.

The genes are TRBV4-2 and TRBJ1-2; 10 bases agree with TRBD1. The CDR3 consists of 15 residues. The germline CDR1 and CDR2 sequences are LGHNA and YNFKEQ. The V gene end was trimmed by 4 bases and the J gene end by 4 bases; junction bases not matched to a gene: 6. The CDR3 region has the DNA TGTGCCAGCAGCCGGGAGACAGGGGGCGCCTATGGCTACACCTTC. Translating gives CASSRETGGAYGYTF.

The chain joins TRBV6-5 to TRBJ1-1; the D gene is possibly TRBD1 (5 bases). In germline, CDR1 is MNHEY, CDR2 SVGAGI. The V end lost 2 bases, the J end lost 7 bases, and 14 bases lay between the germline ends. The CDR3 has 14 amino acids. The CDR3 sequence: CASSYDSAKGEAFF. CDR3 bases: TGTGCCAGCAGTTACGACAGCGCTAAGGGTGAAGCTTTCTTT.

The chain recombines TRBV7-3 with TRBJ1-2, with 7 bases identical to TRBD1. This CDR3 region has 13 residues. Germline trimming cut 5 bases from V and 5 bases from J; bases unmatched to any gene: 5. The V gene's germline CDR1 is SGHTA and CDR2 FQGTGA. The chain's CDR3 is CASSQDRRYGYTF. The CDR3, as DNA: TGTGCCAGCAGCCAGGACAGGCGGTATGGCTACACCTTC.